The entry below describes one T cell receptor beta chain. Its antigen remains unidentified. Base qualities are not at hand, and no much larger clone is one base apart. The meaning of the sample's time point label: before trial treatment. Donors were enrolled in RACIN, a single-arm phase I dose-escalation trial combining nivolumab, ipilimumab, aspirin, low-dose cyclophosphamide and low-dose radiotherapy. To be eligible, a patient needed to have an advanced solid tumor that was TIL-negative. Instrument used: Illumina HiSeq 2500. To make first-strand cDNA, Superscript III was used along with a set of TRAV- and TRBV-specific primers so that both the TCRalpha and TCRbeta chains were covered. TCRs were amplified for 20 PCR cycles with Phusion, using a constant-region primer paired with the adapter attached to the V primers. Amplification of the isolated mRNA was done with the MessageAmp II aRNA Amplification Kit, which involved a roughly 16-hour in vitro transcription at 37 degrees C. The Dynabeads mRNA DIRECT Purification Kit was used to isolate the mRNA for TCR sequencing. Indexed Illumina adapters were added in a second Phusion PCR of around 27 cycles, and the PCR products were purified with AMPure XP beads. For the original study's pipeline: Custom Perl scripts pooled TCR sequences encoding the same protein, removed out-of-frame sequences and computed each clonotype's abundance. Any TCR sequence supported by only a single read was excluded from analysis. Shannon entropy, Gini index, clonality, richness, and the frequency of TCRs shared between repertoires were included as repertoire metrics. TCRdb itself trimmed the public reads at Q25 with fastp, ran MiXCR and retained productive beta chains. For every CDR3 protein sequence, its rows merge into one entry that carries the most common genes and DNA. The V and J calls reflect TCRdb's pipeline rather than the authors' work. The sample profile shows 35,000 to 50,000 distinct CDR3 sequences; around a third of them were found once. The biggest ten clones account for around 3.9% of the sample.

This sample stems from a study of low-dose radiotherapy and immunotherapy resistance in tumors (dated by TCRdb to between 2021 and 2022). General notes on the study: In Cohort 1, 0.5 Gy per fraction was delivered every 2 weeks, and a total PTV dose of 6.5 Gy was prescribed. For Cohort 2, the dose was 1 Gy per fraction given every two weeks, adding up to 13 Gy in total across 26 weeks. Nivolumab was administered intravenously as a 240 mg flat dose every two weeks, and ipilimumab was administered intravenously at 1 mg/kg every six weeks. Cyclophosphamide 200 mg/m2 was given intravenously every two weeks, one day before each radiation and immunotherapy administration. Patients took aspirin 300 mg orally once daily for four cycles, starting on cycle 1 day 1. Randomization of trial participants into treatment groups was not performed. Eight patients were included in the translational analysis, namely three from the first dose cohort plus the first five from the second dose cohort.

The sample was PBMCs, taken before treatment. This TCR came from a male donor with gallbladder cancer.

The CDR3: CLSSLRGQNTEAFF. The DNA reads as follows: TGCCTCAGCAGCTTGAGGGGACAGAACACTGAAGCTTTCTTT. The chain is encoded by TRBV5-1 joined to TRBJ1-1; the D gene is perhaps TRBD1, on 6 matching bases. Based on the germline V gene, the CDR1 and CDR2 sequences are SGHRS and YFSETQ. From the cysteine up to the phenylalanine, the CDR3 has a length of 14 residues. The retained sequence is limited to the CDR3, 42 bases, with the frame set at the first base.